This TCR beta chain emerged from a study of identical twins. General study points: Potential partial confounding of zero-insertion analyses by invariant MAIT and iNKT cells was noted.

About this clonotype: Its antigen is not identified.

TCRdb analysed the 5' RACE reads with MiXCR anew, one entry per CDR3 protein. The sample has roughly 720,000 distinct CDR3 sequences, 15% to 20% seen once. A further study also used this sample, focusing on T cells expressing NK-cell markers.

The sequence was collected from a woman between 18 and 30 years old in good health. The sequenced sample was PBMCs.

The CDR3 coding sequence is TGTGCCAGTGTCTGGGGCACAGATACGCAGTATTTT. It codes for CASVWGTDTQYF. V is TRBV7-2 and J is TRBJ2-3, with D hard to call. The V and J ends lost 9 bases and 1 base respectively, with 8 bases between them. Germline CDR1 reads SGHTA; CDR2 reads FQGNSA. CDR3 length equals 12 residues.